This T cell receptor beta chain was captured by sequencing in a study of cytomegalovirus exposure and HLA in healthy donors. The study ran its PCR with 60 Vbeta and 13 Jbeta primers. TCRdb's copy holds only in-frame clones and misses some; the assay was immunoSEQ multiplex PCR. This sample has 180,000 or so clones; roughly three quarters occur once, and the top ten carry 2.5%. The CDR3 length is 14 residues. The germline V and J ends were trimmed by 7 bases and 4 bases, with 15 bases remaining between them. Germline V gene data show CDR1 as SGHNT and CDR2 as YYREEE (reference sequence). V and J are TRBV5-4 and TRBJ1-3; D might be TRBD1 (6 bases). The sequencing input was PBMCs. The sequence derives from a woman aged 25 to 39 in good health and CMV-seropositive. CDR3 sequence (DNA): TGTGCCAGCGGCAATCAGGGGAGCGGAAACACCATATATTTT. Protein sequence: CASGNQGSGNTIYF.